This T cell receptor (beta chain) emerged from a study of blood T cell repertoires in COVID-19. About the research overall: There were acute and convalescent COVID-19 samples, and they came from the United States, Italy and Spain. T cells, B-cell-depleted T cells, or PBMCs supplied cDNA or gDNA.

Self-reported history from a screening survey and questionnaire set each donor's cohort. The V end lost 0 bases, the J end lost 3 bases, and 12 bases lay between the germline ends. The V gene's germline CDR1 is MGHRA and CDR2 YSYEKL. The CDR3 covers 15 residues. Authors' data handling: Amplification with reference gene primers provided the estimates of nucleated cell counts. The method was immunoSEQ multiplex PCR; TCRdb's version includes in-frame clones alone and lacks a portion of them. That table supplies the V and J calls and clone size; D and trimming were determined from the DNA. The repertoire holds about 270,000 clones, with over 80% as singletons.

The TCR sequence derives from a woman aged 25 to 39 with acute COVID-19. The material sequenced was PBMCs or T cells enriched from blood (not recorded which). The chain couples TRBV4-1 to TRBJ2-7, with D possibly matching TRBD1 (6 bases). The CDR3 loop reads CASSQDPQGNYEQYF. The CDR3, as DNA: TGCGCCAGCAGCCAAGACCCGCAGGGGAACTACGAGCAGTACTTC.